Shown below are 18 T cell receptor beta chains from a single sample sequenced in a study of T cell responses to AZD1222 COVID-19 vaccine. Produced via immunoSEQ multiplex PCR; TCRdb's table is partial and in-frame only. The table has about 97,000 clones, around nine tenths seen once. Sequencing was performed on peripheral blood, taken on day 0 of AZD1222 vaccination. The receptor source for this set is an adult in good health.

The V and J genes are TRBV5-6 and TRBJ1-5; maybe TRBD1 (6 bases). Germline assignment: CDR1 SGHDT and CDR2 YYEEEE. Trimming stripped 4 bases from V and 1 base from J, with 9 bases between. The CDR3 is made up of 14 amino acids. CDR3 nucleotides: TGTGCCAGCAGCCAAACAGGGAGCAATCAGCCCCAGCATTTT. Translation: CASSQTGSNQPQHF.

Regarding this clone: The sample has other DNA sequences that encode this CDR3 too. The chain links TRBV28 to TRBJ1-2; D gene ambiguous. V lost 2 bases and J 5 bases, leaving 3 bases between the germline ends. CDR3 length equals 11 residues. CDR1 MDHEN and CDR2 SYDVKM come from the germline V gene. The CDR3 loop is CASSLEYGYTF. The CDR3 DNA reads TGTGCCAGCAGTTTAGAGTATGGCTACACCTTC.

The chain joins TRBV6-2 or TRBV6-3 to TRBJ1-5; the D gene is possibly TRBD1 (6 bases). V shed 6 bases and J shed 4 bases, with 22 bases lying between them. From germline, CDR1 is MNHEY and CDR2 SVGEGT. The CDR3 runs to 17 residues. CDR3 nucleotide sequence: TGTGCCAGCAGCTTTCGGACAGATACAAACCTTAATCAGCCCCAGCATTTT. This codes for CASSFRTDTNLNQPQHF.

Of note for this clone: One junction end disagrees with the germline gene, perhaps due to a read error. The chain is built from TRBV7-7 and TRBJ2-1; a possible D gene is TRBD1 (5 bases). The CDR3 runs 13 residues. Germline V gene lookup returns CDR1 SSHAT and CDR2 FNYEAQ (reference sequence). The CDR3 sequence: CASSYDSNNEQFF. The CDR3 DNA reads TGTGCTAGCAGCTACGACAGCAACAATGAGCAGTTCTTC.

CDR3 loop: CASSSSRTVSNQPQHF. The CDR3 region has the DNA TGTGCCAGCAGTTCCTCCCGGACCGTCAGCAATCAGCCCCAGCATTTT. The V gene is TRBV28, the J gene TRBJ1-5; the D is unclear. Germline assignment: CDR1 MDHEN and CDR2 SYDVKM. The CDR3 sequence is 16 residues long. Trimming pared 4 bases from V and 1 base from J, leaving 14 bases between.

The table lists this clone with a few counts. In nucleotides, the CDR3 is TGTGCCAGTAGTCCCGGGACACCTGACCCAACTAATGAAAAACTGTTTTTT. Residues: CASSPGTPDPTNEKLFF. This chain uses TRBV19 with TRBJ1-4; perhaps TRBD1 as D (6 bases). The CDR3 is 17 amino acids. The germline V gene encodes CDR1 LNHDA and CDR2 SQIVND (reference sequence). Trimming took 5 bases from V and 0 from J, leaving 16 bases between them.

This chain joins TRBV28 and TRBJ1-3, with 7 bases that match TRBD1. Germline loops: CDR1 MDHEN, CDR2 SYDVKM. Trimming took 2 bases from V and 0 from J; bases not matched to a gene: 1. This CDR3 comprises 15 residues. The CDR3 loop reads CASSLRDSSGNTIYF. The CDR3 DNA sequence: TGTGCCAGCAGTTTACGGGACAGCTCTGGAAACACCATATATTTT.

This clone was recorded once. The chain couples TRBV28 to TRBJ1-2; D may be TRBD1 (5 bases). The CDR3 totals 14 residues. CDR1 is MDHEN and CDR2 is SYDVKM in the germline V gene. The V end was cut by 3 bases, the J end by 0 bases, with 8 bases between. Here the CDR3 DNA reads TGTGCCAGCAGTTTGACAGAAGCTAACTATGGCTACACCTTC. It yields the protein CASSLTEANYGYTF.

The gene calls are TRBV4-3 and TRBJ2-1, with D possibly matching TRBD2 (5 bases). CDR1 and CDR2 (germline): LGHNA, YSLEER. There are 17 residues in the CDR3. Trimming pared 0 bases from V and 3 bases from J, leaving 15 bases between. This chain's CDR3 is CASSQEIGGRDYNEQFF. DNA of the CDR3: TGCGCCAGCAGCCAAGAAATCGGTGGACGGGACTACAATGAGCAGTTCTTC.

The V call is TRBV6-1, the J call TRBJ1-5; a weak D match, TRBD1 (5 bases). Trimming shortened V by 2 bases and J by 5 bases, and 7 bases separated the two germline ends. Germline CDR1 MNHNS, CDR2 SASEGT. This CDR3 comprises 13 residues. The CDR3 sequence: CASSEKGYQPQHF. The CDR3 DNA reads TGTGCCAGCAGTGAAAAGGGGTATCAGCCCCAGCATTTT.

The J gene is TRBJ1-6, the V gene TRBV6-5; no firm D call. Looked up from germline, CDR1 is MNHEY and CDR2 is SVGAGI. Trimming took 5 bases from V and 6 from J, leaving 14 bases between them. The CDR3 extends over 15 amino acids. This CDR3 reads CASSPSELVNSPLHF. The CDR3 nucleotides are TGTGCCAGCAGTCCCTCGGAGCTTGTTAATTCACCCCTCCACTTT.

This chain connects TRBV3-1 (or the pseudogene TRBV3-2) to TRBJ1-5; 9 bases align to TRBD1. This CDR3 has 15 residues. CDR1 and CDR2 from the germline V gene are LGHDT and YNNKEL (reference sequence). V was pared by 3 bases and J by 4 bases, with 4 bases of the junction left unmatched. CDR3 sequence (DNA): TGTGCCAGCAGCCATACAGGGGGCACTAATCAGCCCCAGCATTTT. Residues: CASSHTGGTNQPQHF.

The chain links TRBV23-1 to TRBJ2-7, with D possibly being TRBD1 or TRBD2 (5 bases each). TRBV23-1 is filed as an ORF, its function uncertain. There are 13 residues in the CDR3. The ends were cut back, 7 bases at V and 4 bases at J, with 14 bases in the middle. CDR3 in DNA: TGCGCCAGCAAAGGGACGGCCGATTACGAGCAGTACTTC. Protein product: CASKGTADYEQYF.

For this clone: This could be a read error, since a much larger clone is one nucleotide away. The chain recombines TRBV6-1 with TRBJ1-6, with unresolved D. Germline-derived CDR1 and CDR2 are MNHNS and SASEGT. The CDR3 sequence is 13 residues long. V lost 0 bases and J lost 5, with 2 bases in between. As DNA, the CDR3 is TGTGCCAGCAGTGAAGCCGATAATTCACCCCTCCACTTT. It is translated as CASSEADNSPLHF.

This chain links TRBV6-1 with TRBJ1-1; the D is unclear. In germline, CDR1 is MNHNS, CDR2 SASEGT. V was pared by 3 bases and J by 3 bases, with 5 bases between. This CDR3 comprises 12 residues. CDR3 nucleotides: TGTGCCAGCAGTGACGCCTACACTGAAGCTTTCTTT. Translation: CASSDAYTEAFF.

This rearrangement joins TRBV29-1 to TRBJ2-2; the D is unclear. The CDR3 sequence is 13 residues long. V shed 7 bases and J shed 0 bases, with 9 bases lying between them. Germline V gene data show CDR1 as SQVTM and CDR2 as ANQGSEA. CDR3 residues: CSAKRSNTGELFF. The CDR3 bases are TGCAGCGCAAAGAGATCGAACACCGGGGAGCTGTTTTTT.

The V gene is TRBV19, the J gene TRBJ2-3; D is perhaps TRBD1 (6 bases). The CDR3 is 14 amino acids. Trimming stripped 5 bases from V and 3 bases from J, with 12 bases between. Germline V gene lookup returns CDR1 LNHDA and CDR2 SQIVND (reference sequence). The chain's CDR3 is CASSLDRSTDTQYF. Written as DNA, the CDR3 is TGTGCCAGTAGTCTTGACAGGTCGACAGATACGCAGTATTTT.

This chain connects TRBV5-1 to TRBJ1-1; TRBD1 might be the D (5 bases). V shed 5 bases and J shed 9 bases, with 17 bases lying between them. This CDR3 comprises 13 residues. The germline CDR1 and CDR2 sequences are SGHRS and YFSETQ. The CDR3 coding sequence is TGCGCCAGCAGGATAATTCCGGGACTTAAAGCTTTCTTT. This gives the protein CASRIIPGLKAFF.